This is a list of T cell receptor beta chains from one sample in a study of cytomegalovirus exposure and HLA in healthy donors. Profiled with immunoSEQ multiplex PCR; TCRdb holds only in-frame clones, not every one. The table shows 150,000 to 180,000 clones, with about 85% occurring only once. The sequenced material came from PBMCs. These TCRs come from a man aged 30 to 39 in good health and CMV-seropositive. Each CDR3 is given with its conserved first and last residue. The D gene is left open where the match is weak. The size field is filled for only some rows; it gives once, few, many or a size class.

CDR3nt	CDR3aa	d_gene	v_gene	j_gene	abundance
TGTGCCTCCCTGAGGGGAGGAGGTAATGAAGCTTTCTTT	CASLRGGGNEAFF	-	TRBV6-1	TRBJ1-1	few
TGTGCCAGTAGTATAGGCACAGGGGGTCAGCCCCAGCATTTT	CASSIGTGGQPQHF	TRBD1	TRBV19	TRBJ1-5	-
TGTGCCAGCAGGAGGGAAGGCTACGAGCAGTACTTC	CASRREGYEQYF	-	TRBV2	TRBJ2-7	-
TGCGCCAGCAGTTCTACGGGACTAGTAGATACAGATACGCAGTATTTT	CASSSTGLVDTDTQYF	TRBD2	TRBV5-1	TRBJ2-3	medium-sized
TGTGCCCAGGACAGGGGACCGAACACCGGGGAGCTGTTTTTT	CAQDRGPNTGELFF	TRBD1	TRBV30	TRBJ2-2	-
TGTGCCAGCAGCTTTTCCAATTCCCTATGGGACTTCGGAGGCTACGAGCAGTACTTC	CASSFSNSLWDFGGYEQYF	-	TRBV7-9	TRBJ2-7	-
TGTGCCAGCAGCCCGCCTAATACTGGACTAGCGGCCTACAATGAGCAGTTCTTC	CASSPPNTGLAAYNEQFF	TRBD2	TRBV13	TRBJ2-1	-
TGTGCCATCAGTGAGCCTCCTTACTACACTGAAGCTTTCTTT	CAISEPPYYTEAFF	-	TRBV10-3	TRBJ1-1	-
TGTGCCAGCAGCTTGTTACAGGGGCTCGTAACCGGGGAGCTGTTTTTT	CASSLLQGLVTGELFF	TRBD1	TRBV5-4	TRBJ2-2	-
TGTGCCAGCAGCCAAGCGGGAGACACTGAAGCTTTCTTT	CASSQAGDTEAFF	-	TRBV4-2	TRBJ1-1	few
TGTGCCAGCAGCTTACGGGTGACTAGCGGCTATGAGCAGTTCTTC	CASSLRVTSGYEQFF	TRBD2	TRBV5-6	TRBJ2-1	-
TGTGCCAGCAGCTTAGCGGGGGCCGGGGTGGGGCAGCCCCAGCATTTT	CASSLAGAGVGQPQHF	-	TRBV7-2	TRBJ1-5	-
TGTGCCTGGAGTCCTCCTAGCGGGAGGGCAGGATCGGGAGAGACCCAGTACTTC	CAWSPPSGRAGSGETQYF	TRBD2	TRBV30	TRBJ2-5	few
TGCAGCGTTGACGAGACAGGGGGGATCTCTGGGGCCAACGTCCTGACTTTC	CSVDETGGISGANVLTF	TRBD1	TRBV29-1	TRBJ2-6	-
TGTGCCAGCAGCGCCTTCCGCTCTGGAAACACCATATATTTT	CASSAFRSGNTIYF	-	TRBV9	TRBJ1-3	few
TGTGCCAGCAGCGACGGGACAGGACAAGAGACCCAGTACTTC	CASSDGTGQETQYF	TRBD1	TRBV9	TRBJ2-5	-
TGCGCCAGCAGCTTGGGGCTAGCGGATCACAATGAGCAGTTCTTC	CASSLGLADHNEQFF	TRBD2	TRBV5-1	TRBJ2-1	-
-	CASSFLAGGNYGYTF	-	TRBV28	TRBJ1-2	-
TGTGCCAGTACCACGGGACAGGGATCTGGAAACACCATATATTTT	CASTTGQGSGNTIYF	TRBD1	TRBV19	TRBJ1-3	-
TGCGCCAGCAGCCAAGACGGGGGAACAGAAAAACTGTTTTTT	CASSQDGGTEKLFF	-	TRBV4-3	TRBJ1-4	-